This TCR beta chain was documented in a study of cytomegalovirus exposure and HLA in healthy donors. For this clone: Its antigen is as yet unknown.

Clones were read by immunoSEQ multiplex PCR, and TCRdb kept only the in-frame ones, dropping some. The sample holds 50,000 to 65,000 clones; roughly 89% are singletons and the top ten take roughly 15%. Findings and caveats of the study: Within the 100 to 150 validation repertoires, first-cohort TCR clusters tended to co-occur, according to a later analysis.

Germline CDR1 and CDR2: LNHDA and SQIVND (reference sequence). Trimming stripped 5 bases from V and 0 bases from J, with 11 bases between. The CDR3 runs 14 residues. The sequenced material came from PBMCs. The V and J genes are TRBV19 and TRBJ2-7; TRBD1 is a possible D gene (5 bases). This TCR came from a woman aged 18-30 years in good health and CMV-seronegative. CDR3 protein: CASSSPTDSYEQYF. The CDR3, as DNA: TGTGCCAGTAGTTCCCCGACAGACTCCTACGAGCAGTACTTC.